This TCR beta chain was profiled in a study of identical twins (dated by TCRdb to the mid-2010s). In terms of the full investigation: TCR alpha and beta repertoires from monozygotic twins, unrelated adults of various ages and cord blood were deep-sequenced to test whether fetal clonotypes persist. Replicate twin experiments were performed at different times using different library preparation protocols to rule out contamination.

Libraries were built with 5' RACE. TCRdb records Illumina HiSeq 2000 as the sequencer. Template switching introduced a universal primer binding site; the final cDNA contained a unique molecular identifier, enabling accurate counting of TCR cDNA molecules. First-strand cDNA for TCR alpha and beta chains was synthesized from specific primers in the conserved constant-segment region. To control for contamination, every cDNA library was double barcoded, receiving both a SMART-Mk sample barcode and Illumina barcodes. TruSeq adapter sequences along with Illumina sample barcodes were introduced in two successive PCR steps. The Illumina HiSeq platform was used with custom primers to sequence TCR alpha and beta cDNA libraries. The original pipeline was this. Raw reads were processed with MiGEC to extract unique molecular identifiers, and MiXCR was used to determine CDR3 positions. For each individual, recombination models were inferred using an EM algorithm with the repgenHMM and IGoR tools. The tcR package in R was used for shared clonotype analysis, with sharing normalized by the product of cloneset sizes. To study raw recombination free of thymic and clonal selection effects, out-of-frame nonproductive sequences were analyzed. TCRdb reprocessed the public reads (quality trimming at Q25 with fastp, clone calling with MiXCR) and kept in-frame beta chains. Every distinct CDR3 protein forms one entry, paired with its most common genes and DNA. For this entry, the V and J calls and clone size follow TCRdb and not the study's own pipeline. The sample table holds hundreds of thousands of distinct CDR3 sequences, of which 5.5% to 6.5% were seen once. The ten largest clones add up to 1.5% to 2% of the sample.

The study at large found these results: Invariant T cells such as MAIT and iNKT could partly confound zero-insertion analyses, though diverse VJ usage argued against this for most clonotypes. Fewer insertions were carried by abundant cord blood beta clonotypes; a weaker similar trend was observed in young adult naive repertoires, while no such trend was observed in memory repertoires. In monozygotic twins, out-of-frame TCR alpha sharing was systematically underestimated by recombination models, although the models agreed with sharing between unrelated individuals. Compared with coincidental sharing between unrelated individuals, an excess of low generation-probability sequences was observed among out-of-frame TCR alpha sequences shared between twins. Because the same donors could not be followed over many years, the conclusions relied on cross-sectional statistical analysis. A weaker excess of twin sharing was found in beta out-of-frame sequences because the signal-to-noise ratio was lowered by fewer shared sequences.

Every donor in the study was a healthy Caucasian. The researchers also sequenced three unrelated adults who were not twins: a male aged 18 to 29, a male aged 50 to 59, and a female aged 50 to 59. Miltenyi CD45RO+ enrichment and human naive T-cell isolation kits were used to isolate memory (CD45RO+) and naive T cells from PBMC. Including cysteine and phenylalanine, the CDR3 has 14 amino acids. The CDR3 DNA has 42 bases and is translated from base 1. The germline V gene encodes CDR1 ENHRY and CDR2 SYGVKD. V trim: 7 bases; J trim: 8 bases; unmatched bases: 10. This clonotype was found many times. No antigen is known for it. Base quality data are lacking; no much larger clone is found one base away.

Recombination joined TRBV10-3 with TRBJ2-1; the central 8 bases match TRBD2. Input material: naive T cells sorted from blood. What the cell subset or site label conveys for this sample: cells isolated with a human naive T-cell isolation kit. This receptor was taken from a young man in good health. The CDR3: CAITPGSGKDEQFF. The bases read TGTGCCATCACCCCGGGTAGCGGGAAGGATGAGCAGTTCTTC.